Listed here is a single TCR beta chain. Its antigen remains unidentified. PCR amplification relied on 60 Vbeta primers (plus 13 Jbeta primers). Profiled with immunoSEQ multiplex PCR; TCRdb holds only in-frame clones, not every one. The data show about 120,000 clones, with 80% seen just once and 8% to 9% held by the top ten. These data originate in a study of cytomegalovirus exposure and HLA in healthy donors. Across the study: Most genotyped donors, around 86% of 398, had Caucasian-associated genetic ancestry.

Points from the study as a whole: Researchers reported from a later analysis that most CMV-associated TCR beta chains appeared HLA-restricted. Rare TCR sequences predominated, though certain public TCRs were found in many donors. In terms of immune exposure information, only CMV serostatus was available.

V was shortened by 1 base and J by 2 bases, with 17 bases between the two germline ends. This CDR3 is built from 17 residues. Germline CDR1 reads SGHVS; CDR2 reads FQNEAQ. Sequencing was carried out using PBMCs. The clonotype originates from a female donor in good health and CMV-seropositive. The chain links TRBV7-8 to TRBJ2-5, with D maybe TRBD1 (5 bases). The CDR3 protein is CASSLVKGQGIQETQYF. The CDR3 coding sequence is TGTGCCAGCAGCTTAGTAAAGGGTCAGGGTATTCAAGAGACCCAGTACTTC.